This T cell receptor beta chain was retrieved from a study of blood T cells in healthy people across ages (dated by TCRdb to the mid-2010s). General notes on the study: In model experiments, template switching captured roughly one uniquely barcoded TCR beta cDNA molecule for every two T cells. The donors were split into four age groups: young (average around 15 years), middle-aged (39), aged (approximately 60) and long-lived (more than 80). Two additional independent replicas of 1 million unique cDNA reads from the same blood draw were analyzed for two donors (one aged 18 to 29 and one aged 80 or older). The study measured age-related changes in TCR beta repertoire diversity using deep sequencing normalized with unique cDNA molecular identifiers. To avoid experimental bias, donors of different ages were distributed randomly across sequencing lanes.

This clonotype occurred once. The antigen this receptor binds is unknown. The record has no base qualities; no much larger clone is one base away. Overall results and qualifications from the work: Bulk unsorted PBMC profiling prevented conclusive comparison of naive and antigen-experienced compartments. A strong correlation was found between observed TCR beta diversity and the percentage of naive T cells measured by flow cytometry. Donor CMV infection status was unknown, potentially confounding age-related changes in expanded clonotypes. The long-lived group showed more naive CD4+ T cells, fewer expanded clones and increased TCR diversity than the aged group, suggesting age selection. As age increased, observed TCR beta diversity per million T cells dropped in a roughly linear way, and a significant reduction was already evident by age 40. Estimates of total diversity from one million sequenced T cells were regarded as lower bounds and underestimates.

The donors were around 39 Caucasian individuals from Russia, aged roughly 6 to 100 years, who were systemically healthy. Roughly 11 milliliters of peripheral blood were drawn from each donor into EDTA-treated Vacutainer tubes. Ficoll-Paque density-gradient centrifugation was used to isolate PBMCs, with at least 6.5 million per sample. Total RNA was extracted from PBMCs with Trizol reagent, with at least 5 micrograms obtained per sample. For every donor, an aliquot of PBMCs went through flow cytometry to measure the percentages of naive CD45RAhigh/CD27high T cells. There are 15 amino acids in the CDR3, from cysteine to phenylalanine inclusive. Only CDR3 DNA is held: 45 bases, read in frame from base 1. Per the germline V gene, LGHNA is the CDR1 and YNFKEQ is the CDR2. Library preparation employed 5' RACE. Instrument on record: Illumina HiSeq 2500. A second roughly 6 to 11 cycle PCR used a sample-barcoded 5' primer and a J-beta primer mix. A unique molecular identifier was introduced onto each TCR beta cDNA molecule by a template-switch 5' adaptor carrying 12 random nucleotides. At least 2.5 million CDR3-containing paired-end reads were obtained from each sample. First-strand cDNA was synthesized from all RNA with the Mint cDNA synthesis kit, primed by a TRBC-specific oligonucleotide. Following uracil-DNA glycosylase treatment, a first 18-cycle PCR with universal primers M1SS and BC2_uni_R was performed on all cDNA. In the source study's methods: For normalization, 1 million high-quality reads were randomly selected from each sample, with every read carrying a distinct molecular identifier. Reads sharing molecular identifiers were discarded rather than binned into consensus sequences. CDR3 identification, clonotype clustering and error correction used MiTCR with a Q25 quality threshold and the strictest error-elimination algorithm. A nonparametric unseen species model with Euler transformation was used to estimate a lower bound on total TCR beta diversity. TCRdb reworked the public reads: Q25 trimming with fastp, MiXCR clone assembly, productive beta chains retained. A single entry per CDR3 protein holds the most common genes and DNA from its merged rows. These V and J calls originate from TCRdb's pipeline instead of the authors' own analysis. The sample data list roughly 2 million distinct CDR3 sequences, and around half of these were observed just once. Approximately 2.1% of the sample is held by the ten biggest clonotypes.

The chain uses TRBV4-2 and TRBJ2-4, with TRBD1 tentatively as D gene (5 bases match). The closer fit of TRBJ2-5 to the DNA end suggests the J call may be wrong. Sequencing was performed on blood. This TCR was recovered from a woman between 40 and 55 years old in good health. The nucleotide sequence is given as TGTGCCAGCAGCCAAGATTATAAGCAGGGTCAGACCCAGTACTTC. Its product reads: CASSQDYKQGQTQYF.